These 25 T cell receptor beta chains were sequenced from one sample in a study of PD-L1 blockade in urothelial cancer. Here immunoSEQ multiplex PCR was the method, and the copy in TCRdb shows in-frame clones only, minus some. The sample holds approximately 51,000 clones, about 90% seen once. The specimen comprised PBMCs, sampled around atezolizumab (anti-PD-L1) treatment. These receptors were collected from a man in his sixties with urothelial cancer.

The CDR3 protein is CASSIRVLARNTQYF. In DNA form, the CDR3 reads TGTGCCAGTAGTATTCGTGTACTAGCACGGAATACGCAGTATTTT. The chain is built from TRBV19 and TRBJ2-3; D may be TRBD2 (6 bases). The CDR3 totals 15 residues. Germline V CDR1 and CDR2: LNHDA, SQIVND (reference sequence). V lost 3 bases, J lost 7 bases, and 17 bases lay in between.

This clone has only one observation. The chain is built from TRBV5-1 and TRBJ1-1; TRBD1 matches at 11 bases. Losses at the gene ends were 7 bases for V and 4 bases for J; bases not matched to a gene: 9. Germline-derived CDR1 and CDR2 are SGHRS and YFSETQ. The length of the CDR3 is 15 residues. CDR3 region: CASGPDRGLGTEAFF. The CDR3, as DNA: TGCGCCAGCGGACCGGACAGGGGGCTGGGCACTGAAGCTTTCTTT.

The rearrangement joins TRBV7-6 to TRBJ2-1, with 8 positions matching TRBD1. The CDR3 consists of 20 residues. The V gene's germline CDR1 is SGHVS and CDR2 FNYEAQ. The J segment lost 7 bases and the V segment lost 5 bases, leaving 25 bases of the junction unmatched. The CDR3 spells CASSPIPPGQGALLRNEQFF. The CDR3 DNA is TGTGCCAGCAGCCCCATCCCCCCCGGCCAGGGGGCGCTTTTGCGGAATGAGCAGTTCTTC.

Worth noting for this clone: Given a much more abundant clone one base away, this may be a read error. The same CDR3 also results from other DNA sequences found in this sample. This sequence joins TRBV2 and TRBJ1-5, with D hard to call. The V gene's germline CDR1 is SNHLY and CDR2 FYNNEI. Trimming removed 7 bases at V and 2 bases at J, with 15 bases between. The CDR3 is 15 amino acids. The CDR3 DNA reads TGTGCCAGCAAGAATGCCGAGGTAGGCAATCAGCCCCAGCATTTT. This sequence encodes CASKNAEVGNQPQHF.

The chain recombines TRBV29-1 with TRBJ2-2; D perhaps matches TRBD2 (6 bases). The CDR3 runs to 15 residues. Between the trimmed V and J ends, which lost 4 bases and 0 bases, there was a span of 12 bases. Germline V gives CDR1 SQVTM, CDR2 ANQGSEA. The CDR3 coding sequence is TGCAGCGTTGTATTGGCGGGGTCGAACACCGGGGAGCTGTTTTTT. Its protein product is CSVVLAGSNTGELFF.

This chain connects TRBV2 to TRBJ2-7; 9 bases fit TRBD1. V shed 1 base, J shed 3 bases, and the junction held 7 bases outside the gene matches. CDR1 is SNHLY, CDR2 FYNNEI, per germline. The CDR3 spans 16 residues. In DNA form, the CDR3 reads TGTGCCAGCAGTGAAGGTAGGGGACAGGGTCTCTACGAGCAGTACTTC. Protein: CASSEGRGQGLYEQYF.

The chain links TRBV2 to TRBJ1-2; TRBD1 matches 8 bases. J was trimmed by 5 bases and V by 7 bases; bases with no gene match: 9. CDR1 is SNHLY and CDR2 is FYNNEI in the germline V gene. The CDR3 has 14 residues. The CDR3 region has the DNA TGTGCCAGCAACAACCGGGACAGGTATTATGGCTACACCTTC. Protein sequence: CASNNRDRYYGYTF.

The CDR3 DNA is TGTGCCAGCAGCTTATCTTTGGGGGGCACTGAAGCTTTCTTT. It encodes CASSLSLGGTEAFF. V is TRBV7-9 and J is TRBJ1-1; a weak D match, TRBD1 (5 bases). In germline, CDR1 is SEHNR, CDR2 FQNEAQ (reference sequence). The V end lost 2 bases, the J end lost 4 bases, and 11 bases lay between the germline ends. The CDR3 loop spans 14 amino acids.

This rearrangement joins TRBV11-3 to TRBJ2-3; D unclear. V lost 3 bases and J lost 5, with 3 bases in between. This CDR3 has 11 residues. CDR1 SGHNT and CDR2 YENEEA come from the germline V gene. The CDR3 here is CASSFLDTQYF. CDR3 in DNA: TGTGCCAGCAGCTTCCTAGATACGCAGTATTTT.

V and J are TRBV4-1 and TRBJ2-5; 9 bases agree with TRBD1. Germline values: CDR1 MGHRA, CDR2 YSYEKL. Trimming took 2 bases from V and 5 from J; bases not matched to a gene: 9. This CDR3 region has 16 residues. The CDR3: CASSQTGTGLRETQYF. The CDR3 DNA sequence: TGCGCCAGCAGCCAAACCGGGACAGGGTTGCGGGAGACCCAGTACTTC.

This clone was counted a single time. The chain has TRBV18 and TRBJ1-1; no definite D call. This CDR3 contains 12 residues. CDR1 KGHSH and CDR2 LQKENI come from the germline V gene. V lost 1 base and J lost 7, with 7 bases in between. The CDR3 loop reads CASSPREGEAFF. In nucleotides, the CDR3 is TGTGCCAGCTCACCACGCGAGGGTGAAGCTTTCTTT.

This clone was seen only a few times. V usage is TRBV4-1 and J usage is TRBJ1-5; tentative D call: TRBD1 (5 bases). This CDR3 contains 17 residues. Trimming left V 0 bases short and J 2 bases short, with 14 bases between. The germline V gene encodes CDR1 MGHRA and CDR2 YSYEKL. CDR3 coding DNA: TGCGCCAGCAGCCAAGAGCTCAGGGATAGGCGCAATCAGCCCCAGCATTTT. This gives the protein CASSQELRDRRNQPQHF.

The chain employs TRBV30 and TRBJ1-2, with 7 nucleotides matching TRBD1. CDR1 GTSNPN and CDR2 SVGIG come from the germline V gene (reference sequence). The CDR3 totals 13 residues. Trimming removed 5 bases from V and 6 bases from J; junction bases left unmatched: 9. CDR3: CAWDRTTGHGYTF. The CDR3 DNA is TGTGCCTGGGACCGCACGACAGGGCATGGCTACACCTTC.

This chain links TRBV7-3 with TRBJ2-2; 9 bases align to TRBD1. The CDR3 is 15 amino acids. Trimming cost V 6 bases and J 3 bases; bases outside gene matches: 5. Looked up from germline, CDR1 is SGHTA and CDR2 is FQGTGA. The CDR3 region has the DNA TGTGCCAGCAGATGGACAGGGGAGGACACCGGGGAGCTGTTTTTT. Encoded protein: CASRWTGEDTGELFF.

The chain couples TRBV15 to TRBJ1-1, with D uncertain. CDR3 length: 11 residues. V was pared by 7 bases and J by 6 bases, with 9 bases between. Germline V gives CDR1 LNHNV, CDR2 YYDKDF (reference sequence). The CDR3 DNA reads TGTGCCACCACGCTCGGGGCTGAAGCTTTCTTT. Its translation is CATTLGAEAFF. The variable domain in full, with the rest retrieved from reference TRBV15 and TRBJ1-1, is DAMVIQNPRYQVTQFGKPVTLSCSQTLNHNVMYWYQQKSSQAPKLLFHYYDKDFNNEADTPDNFQSRRPNTSFCFLDIRSPGLGDTAMYLCATTLGAEAFFGQGTRLTVV.

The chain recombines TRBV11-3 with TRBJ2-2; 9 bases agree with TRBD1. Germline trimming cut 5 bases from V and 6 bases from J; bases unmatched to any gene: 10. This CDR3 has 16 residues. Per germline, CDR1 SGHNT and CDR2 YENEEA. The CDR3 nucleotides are TGTGCCAGCAGCATGCCGGGACAGGGTTCTTCCGGGGAGCTGTTTTTT. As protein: CASSMPGQGSSGELFF. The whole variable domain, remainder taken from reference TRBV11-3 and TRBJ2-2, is EAGVVQSPRYKIIEKKQPVAFWCNPISGHNTLYWYLQNLGQGPELLIRYENEEAVDDSQLPKDRFSAERLKGVDSTLKIQPAELGDSAVYLCASSMPGQGSSGELFFGEGSRLTVL.

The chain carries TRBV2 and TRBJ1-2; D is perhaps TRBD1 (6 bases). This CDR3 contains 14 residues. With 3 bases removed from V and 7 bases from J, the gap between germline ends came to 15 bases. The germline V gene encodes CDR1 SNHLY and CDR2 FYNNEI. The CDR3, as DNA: TGTGCCAGCAGTGATAACAGGGAGTCGTCTGGCTACACCTTC. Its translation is CASSDNRESSGYTF. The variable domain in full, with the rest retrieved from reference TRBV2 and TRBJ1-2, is EPEVTQTPSHQVTQMGQEVILRCVPISNHLYFYWYRQILGQKVEFLVSFYNNEISEKSEIFDDQFSVERPDGSNFTLKIRSTKLEDSAMYFCASSDNRESSGYTFGSGTRLTVV.

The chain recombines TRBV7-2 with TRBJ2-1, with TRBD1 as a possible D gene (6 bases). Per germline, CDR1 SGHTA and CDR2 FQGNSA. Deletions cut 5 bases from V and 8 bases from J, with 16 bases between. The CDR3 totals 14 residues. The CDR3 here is CASSPARDIYEQFF. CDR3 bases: TGTGCCAGCAGCCCCGCCCGGGACATTTATGAGCAGTTCTTC.

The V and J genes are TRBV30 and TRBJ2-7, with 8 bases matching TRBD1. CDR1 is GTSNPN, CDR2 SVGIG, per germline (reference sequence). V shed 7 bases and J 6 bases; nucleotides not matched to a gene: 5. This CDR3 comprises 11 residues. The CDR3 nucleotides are TGTGCCTTCAGGGGGCGGAGCGAGCAGTACTTC. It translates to CAFRGRSEQYF.

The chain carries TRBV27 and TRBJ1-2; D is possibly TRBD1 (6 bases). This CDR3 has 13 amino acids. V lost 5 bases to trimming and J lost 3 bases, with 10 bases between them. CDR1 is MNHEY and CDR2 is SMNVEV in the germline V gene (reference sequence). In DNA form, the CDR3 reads TGTGCCAGCAGTCCAACAGGGTACTATGGCTACACCTTC. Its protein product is CASSPTGYYGYTF.

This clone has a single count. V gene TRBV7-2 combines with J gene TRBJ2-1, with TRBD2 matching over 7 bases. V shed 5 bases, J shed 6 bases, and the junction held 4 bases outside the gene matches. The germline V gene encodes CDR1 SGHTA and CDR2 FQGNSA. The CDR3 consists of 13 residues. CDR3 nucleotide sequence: TGTGCCAGCAGCCCCTGGACTAGCAATGAGCAGTTCTTC. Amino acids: CASSPWTSNEQFF.

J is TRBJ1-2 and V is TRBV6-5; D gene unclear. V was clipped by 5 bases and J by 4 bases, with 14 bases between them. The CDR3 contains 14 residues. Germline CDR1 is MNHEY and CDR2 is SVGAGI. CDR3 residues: CASSPRGRFYGYTF. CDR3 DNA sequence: TGTGCCAGCAGTCCCCGCGGGAGGTTCTATGGCTACACCTTC.

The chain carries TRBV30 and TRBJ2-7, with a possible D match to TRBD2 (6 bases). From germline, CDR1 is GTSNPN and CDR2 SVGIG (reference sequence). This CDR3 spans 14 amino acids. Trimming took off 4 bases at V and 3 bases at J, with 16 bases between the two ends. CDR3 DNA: TGTGCCTGGACAATGTTGGCGGGAAACTACGAGCAGTACTTC. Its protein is CAWTMLAGNYEQYF.

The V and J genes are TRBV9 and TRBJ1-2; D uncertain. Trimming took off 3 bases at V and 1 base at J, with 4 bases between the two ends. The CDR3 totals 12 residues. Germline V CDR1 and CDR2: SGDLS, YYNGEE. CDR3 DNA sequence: TGTGCCAGCAGCGCCATTAACTATGGCTACACCTTC. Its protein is CASSAINYGYTF.

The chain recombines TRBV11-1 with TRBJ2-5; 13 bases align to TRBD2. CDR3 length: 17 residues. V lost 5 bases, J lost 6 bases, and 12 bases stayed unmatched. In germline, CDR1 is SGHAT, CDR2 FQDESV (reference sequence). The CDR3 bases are TGTGCCAGCAGCCTACGGACTAGCGGGGGATCGAGAAAGACCCAGTACTTC. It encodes CASSLRTSGGSRKTQYF. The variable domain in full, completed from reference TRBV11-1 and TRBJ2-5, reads EAEVAQSPRYKITEKSQAVAFWCDPISGHATLYWYRQILGQGPELLVQFQDESVVDDSQLPKDRFSAERLKGVDSTLKIQPAELGDSAMYLCASSLRTSGGSRKTQYFGPGTRLLVL.